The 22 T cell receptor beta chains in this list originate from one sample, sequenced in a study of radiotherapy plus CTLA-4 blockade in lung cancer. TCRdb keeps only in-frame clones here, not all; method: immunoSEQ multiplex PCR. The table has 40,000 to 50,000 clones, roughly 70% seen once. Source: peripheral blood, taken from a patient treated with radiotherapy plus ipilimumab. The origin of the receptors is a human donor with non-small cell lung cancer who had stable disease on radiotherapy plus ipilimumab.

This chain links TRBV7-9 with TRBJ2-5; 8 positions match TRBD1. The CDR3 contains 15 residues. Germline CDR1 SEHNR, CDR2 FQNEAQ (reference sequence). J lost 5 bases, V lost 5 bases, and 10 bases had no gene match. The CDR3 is CASSRGQAWGETQYF. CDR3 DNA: TGTGCCAGCAGCCGGGGACAGGCCTGGGGTGAGACCCAGTACTTC.

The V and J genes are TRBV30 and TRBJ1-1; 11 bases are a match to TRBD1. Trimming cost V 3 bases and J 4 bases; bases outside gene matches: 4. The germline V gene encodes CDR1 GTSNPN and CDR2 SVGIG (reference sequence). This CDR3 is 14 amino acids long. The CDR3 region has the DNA TGTGCCTGGAGGGGACAGGGGGTTCTCACTGAAGCTTTCTTT. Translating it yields CAWRGQGVLTEAFF. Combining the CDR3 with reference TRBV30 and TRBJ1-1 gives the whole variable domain SQTIHQWPATLVQPVGSPLSLECTVEGTSNPNLYWYRQAAGRGLQLLFYSVGIGQISSEVPQNLSASRPQDRQFILSSKKLLLSDSGFYLCAWRGQGVLTEAFFGQGTRLTVV.

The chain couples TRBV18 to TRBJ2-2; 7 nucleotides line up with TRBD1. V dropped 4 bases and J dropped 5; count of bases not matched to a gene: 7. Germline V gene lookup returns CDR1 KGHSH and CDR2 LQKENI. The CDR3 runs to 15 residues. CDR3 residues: CASSRAGTATGELFF. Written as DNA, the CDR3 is TGTGCCAGCTCACGCGCCGGGACAGCAACCGGGGAGCTGTTTTTT.

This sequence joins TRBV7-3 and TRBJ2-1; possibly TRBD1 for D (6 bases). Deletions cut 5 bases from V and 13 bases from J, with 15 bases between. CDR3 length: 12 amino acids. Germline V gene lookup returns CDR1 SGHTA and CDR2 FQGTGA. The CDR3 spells CASSRLQGPQFF. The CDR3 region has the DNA TGTGCCAGCAGCCGACTACAGGGTCCTCAGTTCTTC.

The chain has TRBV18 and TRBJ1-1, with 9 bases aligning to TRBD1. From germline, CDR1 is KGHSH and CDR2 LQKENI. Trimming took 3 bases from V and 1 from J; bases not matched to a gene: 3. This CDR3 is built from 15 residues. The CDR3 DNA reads TGTGCCAGCTCACCCCGGGACAGGGAGAACACTGAAGCTTTCTTT. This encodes CASSPRDRENTEAFF.

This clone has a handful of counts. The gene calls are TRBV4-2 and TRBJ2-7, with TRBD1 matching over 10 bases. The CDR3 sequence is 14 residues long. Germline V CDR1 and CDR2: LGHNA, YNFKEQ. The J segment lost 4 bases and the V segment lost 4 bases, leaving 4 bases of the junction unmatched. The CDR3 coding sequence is TGTGCCAGCAGCCCGACAGGGGGCGAGTACGAGCAGTACTTC. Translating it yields CASSPTGGEYEQYF.

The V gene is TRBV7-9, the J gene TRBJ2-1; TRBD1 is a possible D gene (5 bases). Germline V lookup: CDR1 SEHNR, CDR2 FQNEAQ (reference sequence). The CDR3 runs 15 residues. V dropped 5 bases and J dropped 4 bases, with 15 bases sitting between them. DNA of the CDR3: TGTGCCAGCAGCCCCTCCGGACACCAATACAATGAGCAGTTCTTC. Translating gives CASSPSGHQYNEQFF.

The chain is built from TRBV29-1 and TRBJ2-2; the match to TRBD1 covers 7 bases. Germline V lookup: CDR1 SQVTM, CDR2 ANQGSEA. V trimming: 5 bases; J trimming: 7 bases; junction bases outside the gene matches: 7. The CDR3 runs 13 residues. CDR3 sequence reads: CSVSTGAGGELFF. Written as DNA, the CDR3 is TGCAGCGTTTCAACAGGGGCCGGCGGGGAGCTGTTTTTT.

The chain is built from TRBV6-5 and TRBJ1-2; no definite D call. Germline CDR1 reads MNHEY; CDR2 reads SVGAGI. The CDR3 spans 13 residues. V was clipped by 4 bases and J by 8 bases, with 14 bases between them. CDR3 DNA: TGTGCCAGCAGTTCCAAGCCCGGGTACGGCTACACCTTC. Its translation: CASSSKPGYGYTF.

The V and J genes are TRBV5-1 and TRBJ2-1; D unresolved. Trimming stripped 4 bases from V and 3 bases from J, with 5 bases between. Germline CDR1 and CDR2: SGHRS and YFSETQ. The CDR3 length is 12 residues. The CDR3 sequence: CASSQNYNEQFF. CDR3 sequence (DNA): TGCGCCAGCAGCCAAAACTACAATGAGCAGTTCTTC.

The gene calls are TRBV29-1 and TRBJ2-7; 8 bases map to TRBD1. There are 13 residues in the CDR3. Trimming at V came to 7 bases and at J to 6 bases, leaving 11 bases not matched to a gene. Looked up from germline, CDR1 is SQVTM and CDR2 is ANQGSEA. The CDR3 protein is CSAGQGFSAEQYF. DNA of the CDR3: TGCAGCGCTGGACAGGGTTTCTCTGCCGAGCAGTACTTC.

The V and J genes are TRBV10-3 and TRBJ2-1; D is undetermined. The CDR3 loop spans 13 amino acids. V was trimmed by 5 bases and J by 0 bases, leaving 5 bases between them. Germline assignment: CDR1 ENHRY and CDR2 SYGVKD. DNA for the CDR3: TGTGCCATCAGTTCTACCTCCTACAATGAGCAGTTCTTC. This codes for CAISSTSYNEQFF.

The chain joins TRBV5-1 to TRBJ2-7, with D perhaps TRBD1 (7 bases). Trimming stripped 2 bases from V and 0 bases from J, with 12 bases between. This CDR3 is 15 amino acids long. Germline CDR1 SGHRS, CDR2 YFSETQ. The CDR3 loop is CASSFQGGSSYEQYF. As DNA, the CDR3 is TGCGCCAGCAGCTTTCAGGGGGGTTCCTCCTACGAGCAGTACTTC.

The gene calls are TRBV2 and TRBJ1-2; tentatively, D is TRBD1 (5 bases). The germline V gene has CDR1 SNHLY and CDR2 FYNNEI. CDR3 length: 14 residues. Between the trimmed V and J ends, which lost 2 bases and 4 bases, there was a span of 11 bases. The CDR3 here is CASSEIGGRYGYTF. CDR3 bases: TGTGCCAGCAGTGAAATCGGGGGTCGCTATGGCTACACCTTC.

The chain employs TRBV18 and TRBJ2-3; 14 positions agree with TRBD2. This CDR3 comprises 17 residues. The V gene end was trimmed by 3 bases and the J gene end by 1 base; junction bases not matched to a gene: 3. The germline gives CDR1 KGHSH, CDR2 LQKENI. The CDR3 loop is CASSPPGLAGGTDTQYF. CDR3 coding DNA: TGTGCCAGCTCACCTCCGGGACTAGCGGGGGGCACAGATACGCAGTATTTT. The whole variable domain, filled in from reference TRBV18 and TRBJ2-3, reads NAGVMQNPRHLVRRRGQEARLRCSPMKGHSHVYWYRQLPEEGLKFMVYLQKENIIDESGMPKERFSAEFPKEGPSILRIQQVVRGDSAAYFCASSPPGLAGGTDTQYFGPGTRLTVL.

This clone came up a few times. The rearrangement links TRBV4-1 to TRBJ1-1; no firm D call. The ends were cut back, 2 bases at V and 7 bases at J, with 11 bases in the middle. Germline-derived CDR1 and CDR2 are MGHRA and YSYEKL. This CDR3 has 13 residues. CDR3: CASSQPDGIEAFF. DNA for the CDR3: TGCGCCAGCAGCCAACCGGACGGGATTGAAGCTTTCTTT.

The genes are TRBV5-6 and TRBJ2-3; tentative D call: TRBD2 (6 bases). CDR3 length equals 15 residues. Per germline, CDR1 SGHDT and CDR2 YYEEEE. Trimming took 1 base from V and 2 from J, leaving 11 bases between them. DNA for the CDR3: TGTGCCAGCAGCTTGTCCGGGAGACTCACAGATACGCAGTATTTT. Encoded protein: CASSLSGRLTDTQYF.

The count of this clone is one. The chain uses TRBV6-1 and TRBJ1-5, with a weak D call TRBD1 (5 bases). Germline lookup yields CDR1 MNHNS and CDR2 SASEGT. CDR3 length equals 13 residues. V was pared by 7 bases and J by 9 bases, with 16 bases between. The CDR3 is CASTAPGGGPQHF. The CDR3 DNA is TGTGCCAGCACCGCCCCTGGGGGGGGGCCCCAGCATTTT.

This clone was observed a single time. CDR3 loop: CASVCRDQPQHF. CDR3 coding DNA: TGTGCCAGCGTGTGCAGGGATCAGCCCCAGCATTTT. V usage is TRBV25-1 and J usage is TRBJ1-5; D is possibly TRBD1 (5 bases). The germline V gene encodes CDR1 MGHDK and CDR2 SYGVNS. This CDR3 region has 12 residues. V lost 8 bases to trimming and J lost 5 bases, with 10 bases between them. The entire variable domain, with the rest obtained from reference TRBV25-1 and TRBJ1-5, is as follows: EADIYQTPRYLVIGTGKKITLECSQTMGHDKMYWYQQDPGMELHLIHYSYGVNSTEKGDLSSESTVSRIRTEHFPLTLESARPSHTSQYLCASVCRDQPQHFGDGTRLSIL.

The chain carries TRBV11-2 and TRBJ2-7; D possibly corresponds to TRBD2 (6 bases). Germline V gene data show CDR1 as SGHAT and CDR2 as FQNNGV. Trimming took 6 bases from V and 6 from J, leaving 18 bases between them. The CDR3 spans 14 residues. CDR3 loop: CASRATGVSSEQYF. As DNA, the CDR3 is TGTGCCAGCAGAGCCACGGGGGTCTCATCCGAGCAGTACTTC.

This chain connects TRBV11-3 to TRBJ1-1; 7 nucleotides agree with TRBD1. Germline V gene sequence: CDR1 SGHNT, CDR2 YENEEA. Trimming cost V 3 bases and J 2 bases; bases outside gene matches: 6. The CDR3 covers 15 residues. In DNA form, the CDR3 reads TGTGCCAGCAGCTTGTCCGGGACAGTTAACACTGAAGCTTTCTTT. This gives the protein CASSLSGTVNTEAFF.

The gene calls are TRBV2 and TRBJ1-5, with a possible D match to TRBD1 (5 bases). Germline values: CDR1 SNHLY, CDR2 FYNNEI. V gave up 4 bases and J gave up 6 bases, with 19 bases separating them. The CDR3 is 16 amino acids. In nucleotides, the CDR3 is TGTGCCAGCAGTGTGGGGCAGACGGTATCCGGTCAGCCCCAGCATTTT. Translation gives CASSVGQTVSGQPQHF. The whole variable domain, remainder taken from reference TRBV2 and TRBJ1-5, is EPEVTQTPSHQVTQMGQEVILRCVPISNHLYFYWYRQILGQKVEFLVSFYNNEISEKSEIFDDQFSVERPDGSNFTLKIRSTKLEDSAMYFCASSVGQTVSGQPQHFGDGTRLSIL.